The TCR beta chain under discussion was sequenced for a study of blood T cell repertoires in COVID-19. Assay: immunoSEQ multiplex PCR; the TCRdb copy retains only in-frame clones and omits some. Counted here are some 530,000 clones, 80% to 90% occurring once; the ten biggest clones make up approximately 2.9%. The TCR comes from a human donor in a cohort sampled during active COVID-19. The source material was peripheral blood.

The CDR3 sequence is CAVSSGRGDTQYF. In DNA form, the CDR3 reads TGTGCCGTGTCTAGCGGGAGAGGGGATACGCAGTATTTT. The chain recombines TRBV28 with TRBJ2-3, with 10 bases identical to TRBD2. CDR1 is MDHEN and CDR2 is SYDVKM in the germline V gene. V shed 11 bases, J shed 6 bases, and the junction held 8 bases outside the gene matches. The CDR3 consists of 13 residues.